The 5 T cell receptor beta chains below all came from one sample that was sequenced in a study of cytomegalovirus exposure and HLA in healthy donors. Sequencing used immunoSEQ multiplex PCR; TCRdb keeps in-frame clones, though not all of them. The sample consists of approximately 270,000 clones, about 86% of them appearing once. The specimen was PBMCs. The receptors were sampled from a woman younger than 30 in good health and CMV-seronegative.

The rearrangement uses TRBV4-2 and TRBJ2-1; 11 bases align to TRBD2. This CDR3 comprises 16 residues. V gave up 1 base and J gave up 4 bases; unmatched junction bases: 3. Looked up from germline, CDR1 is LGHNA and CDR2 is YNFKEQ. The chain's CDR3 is CASSQGLAGIYNEQFF. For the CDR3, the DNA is TGTGCCAGCAGCCAAGGACTAGCGGGGATATACAATGAGCAGTTCTTC.

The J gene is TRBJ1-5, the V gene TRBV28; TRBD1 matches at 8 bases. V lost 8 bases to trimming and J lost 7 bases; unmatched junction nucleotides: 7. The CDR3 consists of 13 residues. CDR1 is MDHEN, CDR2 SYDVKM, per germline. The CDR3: CASGYRGNQPQHF. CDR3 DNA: TGTGCCAGCGGATACAGGGGGAACCAGCCCCAGCATTTT.

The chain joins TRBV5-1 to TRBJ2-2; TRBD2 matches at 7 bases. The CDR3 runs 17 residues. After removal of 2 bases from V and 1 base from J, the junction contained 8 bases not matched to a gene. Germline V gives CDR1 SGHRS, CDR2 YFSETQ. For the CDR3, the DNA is TGCGCCAGCAGCTTAATGACGGGAGGAGGGAACACCGGGGAGCTGTTTTTT. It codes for CASSLMTGGGNTGELFF.

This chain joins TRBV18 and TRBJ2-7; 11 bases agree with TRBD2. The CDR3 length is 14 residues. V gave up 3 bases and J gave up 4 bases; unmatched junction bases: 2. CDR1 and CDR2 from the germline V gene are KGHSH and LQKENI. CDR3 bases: TGTGCCAGCTCACCGGGGACTAGCGGATACGAGCAGTACTTC. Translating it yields CASSPGTSGYEQYF.

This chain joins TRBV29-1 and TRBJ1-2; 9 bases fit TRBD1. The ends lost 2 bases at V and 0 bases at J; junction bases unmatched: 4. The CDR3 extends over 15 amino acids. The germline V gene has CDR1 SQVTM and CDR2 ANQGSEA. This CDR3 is CSVEKGQGTNYGYTF. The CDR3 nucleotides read TGCAGCGTTGAAAAAGGACAGGGGACTAACTATGGCTACACCTTC.